Below, 21 T cell receptor beta chains from the same sample are listed, as sequenced in a study of shared clonotypes between healthy human individuals. The repertoire was sequenced with immunoSEQ multiplex PCR; TCRdb's copy has only in-frame clones and lacks some. The table lists some 1.1 million clones, 77% of them singletons. The sample was memory CD4+ T cells from PBMCs. Regarding subset: CD45RA-negative fraction. Receptors were obtained from a man in his late teens or twenties in good health. Some clones in this sample may be carry-over from other donors' samples.

The chain employs TRBV28 and TRBJ1-5; unclear D gene. The CDR3 runs 14 residues. Trimming removed 0 bases at V and 3 bases at J, with 6 bases between. The germline V gene encodes CDR1 MDHEN and CDR2 SYDVKM. CDR3 sequence: CASSLWDPNQPQHF. CDR3 sequence (DNA): TGTGCCAGCAGTTTATGGGATCCCAATCAGCCCCAGCATTTT.

The gene calls are TRBV7-8 and TRBJ2-7; the D is unclear. The germline V and J ends were trimmed by 5 bases and 4 bases, with 6 bases remaining between them. The CDR3 has 11 amino acids. Germline V gene lookup returns CDR1 SGHVS and CDR2 FQNEAQ. CDR3 residues: CASSAQYEQYF. The CDR3 DNA follows: TGTGCCAGCAGCGCACAATACGAGCAGTACTTC. The full variable domain, rest sourced from reference TRBV7-8 and TRBJ2-7, is GAGVSQSPRYKVAKRGQDVALRCDPISGHVSLFWYQQALGQGPEFLTYFQNEAQLDKSGLPSDRFFAERPEGSVSTLKIQRTQQEDSAVYLCASSAQYEQYFGPGTRLTVT.

About this clone itself: One base away lies a much larger clone, so this may be a sequencing read error. Other DNA sequences within the sample encode an identical CDR3. The rearrangement uses TRBV7-2 and TRBJ1-5, with TRBD1 matching over 9 bases. Trimming removed 3 bases from V and 7 bases from J; junction bases left unmatched: 1. Per the germline V gene, CDR1 is SGHTA and CDR2 is FQGNSA. The CDR3 runs 13 residues. In DNA, the CDR3 is TGTGCCAGCAGCTTCGACAGGGGGCAGCCCCAGCATTTT. Protein product: CASSFDRGQPQHF. Together with reference TRBV7-2 and TRBJ1-5, the CDR3 gives the full variable domain: GAGVSQSPSNKVTEKGKDVELRCDPISGHTALYWYRQSLGQGLEFLIYFQGNSAPDKSGLPSDRFSAERTGGSVSTLTIQRTQQEDSAVYLCASSFDRGQPQHFGDGTRLSIL.

This sequence joins TRBV6-6 and TRBJ1-1; D remains ambiguous. The CDR3 spans 12 residues. The V gene's germline CDR1 is MNHNY and CDR2 SVGAGI (reference sequence). Trimming took off 5 bases at V and 1 base at J, with 5 bases between the two ends. The CDR3 protein is CASSNPNTEAFF. The CDR3 DNA is TGTGCCAGCAGTAATCCGAACACTGAAGCTTTCTTT.

CDR3 in amino acids: CASSLTGSNQPQHF. The CDR3 coding sequence is TGTGCCAGCAGCTTGACAGGGAGCAATCAGCCCCAGCATTTT. The V call is TRBV5-4, the J call TRBJ1-5; D may be TRBD1 (6 bases). This CDR3 has 14 residues. CDR1 and CDR2 (germline): SGHNT, YYREEE (reference sequence). The ends were cut back, 1 base at V and 1 base at J, with 6 bases in the middle.

A few counts support this clone. The chain has TRBV27 and TRBJ2-5; D remains ambiguous. CDR1 and CDR2 (germline): MNHEY, SMNVEV (reference sequence). The V gene lost 6 bases and the J gene lost 5 bases, with 16 bases spanning the gap. This CDR3 has 14 residues. The CDR3 here is CASRPTRIRETQYF. The CDR3 nucleotides are TGTGCCAGCAGGCCTACAAGGATACGGGAGACCCAGTACTTC.

The V and J genes are TRBV27 and TRBJ1-1; D is unclear. CDR1 and CDR2 (germline): MNHEY, SMNVEV (reference sequence). The CDR3 contains 14 residues. V was clipped by 7 bases and J by 6 bases, with 18 bases between them. In DNA form, the CDR3 reads TGTGCCAGCACCCCGGGAGGTAGGGTCTCTGAAGCTTTCTTT. The encoded protein is CASTPGGRVSEAFF.

CDR3 sequence: CASSFQAGPYGYTF. CDR3 sequence (DNA): TGTGCCAGCAGCTTCCAGGCAGGCCCCTATGGCTACACCTTC. The chain carries TRBV7-8 and TRBJ1-2; D is uncertain. This CDR3 contains 14 residues. Looked up from germline, CDR1 is SGHVS and CDR2 is FQNEAQ. V was trimmed by 3 bases and J by 4 bases, leaving 12 bases between them. The full variable domain, with the rest looked up from reference TRBV7-8 and TRBJ1-2, is GAGVSQSPRYKVAKRGQDVALRCDPISGHVSLFWYQQALGQGPEFLTYFQNEAQLDKSGLPSDRFFAERPEGSVSTLKIQRTQQEDSAVYLCASSFQAGPYGYTFGSGTRLTVV.

The V gene is TRBV6-1, the J gene TRBJ2-5; D is undetermined. Trimming stripped 4 bases from V and 6 bases from J, with 12 bases between. Germline CDR1 is MNHNS and CDR2 is SASEGT. This CDR3 contains 13 residues. The CDR3 here is CASSVPATKTQYF. In DNA, the CDR3 is TGTGCCAGCAGTGTTCCCGCTACTAAGACCCAGTACTTC.

This rearrangement joins TRBV25-1 to TRBJ2-2, with a tentative D call TRBD1 (6 bases). Trimming left V 4 bases short and J 4 bases short, with 16 bases between. Looked up from germline, CDR1 is MGHDK and CDR2 is SYGVNS. The CDR3 covers 16 residues. CDR3 loop: CASSGQDHSSTGELFF. The CDR3 DNA is TGTGCCAGCAGTGGACAGGACCACTCGAGCACCGGGGAGCTGTTTTTT.

Concerning this clone: Other DNA sequences from this sample encode an identical CDR3 as well. V gene TRBV7-2 combines with J gene TRBJ2-5; D is uncertain. Looked up from germline, CDR1 is SGHTA and CDR2 is FQGNSA. V lost 3 bases and J 5 bases, leaving 7 bases between the germline ends. The CDR3 covers 12 residues. The CDR3 is CASSFRSETQYF. The CDR3 bases are TGTGCCAGCAGCTTTCGGTCTGAGACCCAGTACTTC.

The CDR3: CASGQFANTGELFF. Here the CDR3 DNA reads TGTGCCAGCGGTCAATTCGCGAACACCGGGGAGCTGTTTTTT. The chain has TRBV2 and TRBJ2-2, with unresolved D. Germline lookup yields CDR1 SNHLY and CDR2 FYNNEI. Trimming shortened V by 8 bases and J by 0 bases, and 10 bases separated the two germline ends. CDR3 length: 14 amino acids.

The chain combines TRBV29-1 with TRBJ1-4; 8 bases fit TRBD1. The V segment lost 7 bases and the J segment 6 bases; nucleotides outside the gene matches: 7. Germline assignment: CDR1 SQVTM and CDR2 ANQGSEA. This CDR3 region has 13 residues. Here the CDR3 reads CSASGTGYEKLFF. DNA of the CDR3: TGCAGCGCCTCCGGGACAGGTTATGAAAAACTGTTTTTT.

Points on this clone: With only one base between it and a far larger clone, this is likely a read error. The chain uses TRBV19 and TRBJ2-7; no firm D call. CDR1 is LNHDA, CDR2 SQIVND, per germline (reference sequence). CDR3 size: 15 residues. DNA of the CDR3: TGTGCCAGTAGTATAGGGTTGGTGGGATCTAACGAGCAGCACTTC. Translated: CASSIGLVGSNEQHF.

The CDR3 spells CASSLRYGNTEAFF. The CDR3 DNA sequence: TGTGCCAGCAGCTTAAGGTACGGGAACACTGAAGCTTTCTTT. V is TRBV7-6 and J is TRBJ1-1; D not certain. Germline V gene data show CDR1 as SGHVS and CDR2 as FNYEAQ. This CDR3 is 14 amino acids long. Trimming stripped 2 bases from V and 1 base from J, with 8 bases between.

The chain links TRBV28 to TRBJ1-2; D unclear. This CDR3 has 14 residues. V dropped 7 bases and J dropped 7 bases, with 19 bases sitting between them. Germline lookup yields CDR1 MDHEN and CDR2 SYDVKM. CDR3 region: CASISVEGAAGYTF. CDR3 coding DNA: TGTGCCAGCATCTCTGTTGAAGGTGCGGCTGGCTACACCTTC.

The rearrangement links TRBV11-2 to TRBJ2-1; 8 nucleotides agree with TRBD1. CDR3 length equals 15 residues. Per the germline V gene, CDR1 is SGHAT and CDR2 is FQNNGV. Trimming at V came to 5 bases and at J to 6 bases, leaving 9 bases not matched to a gene. The CDR3 bases are TGTGCCAGCAGCCCTATCCGTGACAGGGGCAATGAGCAGTTCTTC. Amino acid sequence: CASSPIRDRGNEQFF.

The chain employs TRBV29-1 and TRBJ2-1, with 7 bases lining up with TRBD1. CDR1 SQVTM and CDR2 ANQGSEA come from the germline V gene. There are 14 residues in the CDR3. The junction had 6 bases not matched to a gene; V was cut back by 0 bases and J by 7 bases. The CDR3 region is CSVEDSAGGNEQFF. The CDR3 DNA reads as TGCAGCGTTGAAGATTCGGCAGGGGGAAATGAGCAGTTCTTC.

The V call is TRBV7-2, the J call TRBJ2-1; 14 bases are a match to TRBD2. The J segment lost 5 bases and the V segment lost 5 bases, leaving 8 bases of the junction unmatched. CDR1 SGHTA and CDR2 FQGNSA come from the germline V gene. The CDR3 has 17 amino acids. The CDR3 sequence: CASSRRTSGRLDNEQFF. The CDR3 coding sequence is TGTGCCAGCAGCCGGAGGACTAGCGGGAGGTTAGACAATGAGCAGTTCTTC. Using reference TRBV7-2 and TRBJ2-1 for the parts outside the CDR3, the full variable domain is GAGVSQSPSNKVTEKGKDVELRCDPISGHTALYWYRQSLGQGLEFLIYFQGNSAPDKSGLPSDRFSAERTGGSVSTLTIQRTQQEDSAVYLCASSRRTSGRLDNEQFFGPGTRLTVL.

This clone has a handful of counts. V is TRBV6-6 and J is TRBJ2-7; TRBD1 matches at 7 bases. The CDR3 covers 14 residues. V gave up 5 bases and J gave up 0 bases; unmatched junction bases: 4. CDR1 and CDR2 (germline): MNHNY, SVGAGI (reference sequence). The CDR3: CASSRTGDSYEQYF. CDR3 bases: TGTGCCAGCAGTCGGACAGGCGACTCCTACGAGCAGTACTTC.

The CDR3 region has the DNA TGTGCCAGCAGCCCCCCAGGGAACAATGAGCAGTTCTTC. This codes for CASSPPGNNEQFF. The chain recombines TRBV9 with TRBJ2-1; D is perhaps TRBD1 (5 bases). V lost 4 bases, J lost 5 bases, and 10 bases lay in between. In germline, CDR1 is SGDLS, CDR2 YYNGEE. This CDR3 is built from 13 residues.